This T cell receptor (beta chain) came from a study of Graves' ophthalmopathy and Graves' hyperthyroidism. This clonotype was detected many times. The antigen is unknown. Diagnosis used clinical symptoms, serum thyroxine, TRAb, thyroid ultrasound and orbital computed tomography. Scientists amplified the TCR beta CDR3 regions from RNA transcripts. First-round RT-PCR relied on HTBI primers, and a second-round multiplex PCR came next. Using its own MiXCR run on the multiplex PCR reads, TCRdb lists one record per CDR3 protein. This sample yields 150,000 to 200,000 distinct CDR3 sequences, of which approximately 40% are seen a single time; 8% to 9% belongs to the top ten. Germline V gene lookup returns CDR1 MNHEY and CDR2 SVGEGT. The ends were cut back, 5 bases at V and 0 bases at J, with 17 bases in the middle. CDR3 size: 16 residues. The study's findings and limits: Most thyroid clonotypes with frequency above 0.001 were detected in blood too.

This chain uses TRBV6-2 or TRBV6-3 with TRBJ2-7, with D perhaps given as TRBD1 or TRBD2 (5 bases each). The sequence derives from a man aged 30 to 39 with Graves' ophthalmopathy. Sequencing was done on a sample of peripheral blood. The CDR3 DNA reads TGTGCCAGCAGTCCTTACGTGGGACCACACTCCTACGAGCAGTACTTC. Protein product: CASSPYVGPHSYEQYF.